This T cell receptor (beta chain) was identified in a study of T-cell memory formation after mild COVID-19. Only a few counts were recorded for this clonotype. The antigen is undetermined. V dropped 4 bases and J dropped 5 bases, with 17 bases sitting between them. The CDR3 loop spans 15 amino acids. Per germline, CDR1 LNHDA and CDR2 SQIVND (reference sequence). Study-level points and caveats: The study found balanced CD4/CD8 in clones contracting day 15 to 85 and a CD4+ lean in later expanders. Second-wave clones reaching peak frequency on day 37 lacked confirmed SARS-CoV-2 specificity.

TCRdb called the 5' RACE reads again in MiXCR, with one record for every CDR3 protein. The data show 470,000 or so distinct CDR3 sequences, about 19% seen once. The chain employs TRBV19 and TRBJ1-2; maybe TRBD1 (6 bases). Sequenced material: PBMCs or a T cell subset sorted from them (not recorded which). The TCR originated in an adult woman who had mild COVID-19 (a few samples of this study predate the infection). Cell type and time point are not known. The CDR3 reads CASSTPGHDTYGYTF. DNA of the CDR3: TGTGCCAGTAGTACCCCGGGACACGACACATATGGCTACACCTTC.